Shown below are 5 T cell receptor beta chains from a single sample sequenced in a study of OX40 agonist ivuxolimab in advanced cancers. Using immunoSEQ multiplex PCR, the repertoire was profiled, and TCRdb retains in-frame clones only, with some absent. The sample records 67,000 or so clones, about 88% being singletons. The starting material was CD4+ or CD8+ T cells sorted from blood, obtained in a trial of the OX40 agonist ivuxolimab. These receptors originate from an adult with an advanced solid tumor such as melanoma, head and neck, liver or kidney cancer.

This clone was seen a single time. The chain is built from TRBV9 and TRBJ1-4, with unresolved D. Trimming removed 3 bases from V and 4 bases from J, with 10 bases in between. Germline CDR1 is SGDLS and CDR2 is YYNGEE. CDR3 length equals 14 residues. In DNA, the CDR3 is TGTGCCAGCAGCGGGAAGGGAGATAATGAAAAACTGTTTTTT. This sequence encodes CASSGKGDNEKLFF.

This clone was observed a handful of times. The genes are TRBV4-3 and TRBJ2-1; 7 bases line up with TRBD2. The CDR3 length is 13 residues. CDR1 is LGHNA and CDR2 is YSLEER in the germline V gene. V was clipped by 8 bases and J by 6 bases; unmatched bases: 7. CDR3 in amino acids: CASGSSGSNEQFF. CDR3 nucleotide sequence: TGCGCCAGCGGGTCTAGCGGCAGCAATGAGCAGTTCTTC.

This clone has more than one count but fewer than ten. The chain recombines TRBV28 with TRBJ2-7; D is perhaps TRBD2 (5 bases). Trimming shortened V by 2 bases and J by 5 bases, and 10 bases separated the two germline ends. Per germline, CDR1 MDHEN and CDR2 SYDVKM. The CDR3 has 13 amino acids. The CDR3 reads CASSLMSGDEQYF. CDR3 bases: TGTGCCAGCAGTTTAATGTCCGGGGACGAGCAGTACTTC.

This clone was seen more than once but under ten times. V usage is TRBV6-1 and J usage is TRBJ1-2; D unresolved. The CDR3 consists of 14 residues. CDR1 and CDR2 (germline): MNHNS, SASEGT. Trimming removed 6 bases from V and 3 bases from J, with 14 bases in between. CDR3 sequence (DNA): TGTGCCAGCAGGGCCCCAGGTGAAGACTATGGCTACACCTTC. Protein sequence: CASRAPGEDYGYTF.

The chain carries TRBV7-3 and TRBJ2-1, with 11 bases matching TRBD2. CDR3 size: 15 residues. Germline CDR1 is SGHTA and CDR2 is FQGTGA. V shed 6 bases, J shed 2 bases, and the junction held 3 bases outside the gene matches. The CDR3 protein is CASSSTSGTYNEQFF. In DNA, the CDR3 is TGTGCCAGCAGTTCGACTAGCGGGACCTACAATGAGCAGTTCTTC.